The T cell receptor beta chain under discussion was sequenced for a study of T cells in Graves' hyperthyroidism and ophthalmopathy. Authors of the study amplified TCR beta CDR3 regions from RNA transcripts. A set of HTBI primers served as the primers for a first-round RT-PCR of the TCR CDR3. TCRdb reprocessed the multiplex PCR reads via MiXCR and lists one record per CDR3 protein. The data show 360,000 or so distinct CDR3 sequences, 13% to 15% seen once. The CDR3 is 14 amino acids. Trimming at V came to 3 bases and at J to 7 bases, leaving 6 bases not matched to a gene. Per germline, CDR1 SGHAT and CDR2 FQNNGV. Ophthalmopathy in the patients scored at least 3 on Clinical Activity Score and at least 4 on NOSPECS grade, lasting under 3 months. This clonotype was picked up many times.

The chain combines TRBV11-2 with TRBJ2-7, with 10 bases identical to TRBD2. This receptor was identified in a woman in her sixties with Graves' ophthalmopathy. Sequenced: blood. CDR3 residues: CASSLLAGVTEQYF. The CDR3 DNA sequence: TGTGCCAGCAGCTTGCTAGCGGGAGTAACGGAGCAGTACTTC.